These 24 T cell receptor beta chains originate from one sample sequenced in a study of T cells after yellow fever vaccination. Each CDR3 protein gets one entry after TCRdb re-called the 5' RACE reads with MiXCR. The profile shows hundreds of thousands of distinct CDR3 sequences, roughly a sixth of them singletons. Sequenced material: PBMCs, taken before the yellow fever booster vaccination. The source of these receptors is a man aged 18 to 30 who received the YFV17D yellow fever vaccine.

This clonotype has only a few counts. V usage is TRBV6-1 and J usage is TRBJ2-2; 11 bases agree with TRBD1. The germline gives CDR1 MNHNS, CDR2 SASEGT. V shed 1 base and J 6 bases; nucleotides not matched to a gene: 1. The CDR3 runs to 15 residues. The CDR3 is CASSEGTGGPGELFF. CDR3 coding DNA: TGTGCCAGCAGTGAAGGGACAGGGGGCCCCGGGGAGCTGTTTTTT.

This clonotype was observed a few times. The chain is built from TRBV4-1 and TRBJ2-5; 9 nucleotides line up with TRBD2. The CDR3 length is 21 residues. The J segment lost 0 bases and the V segment lost 0 bases, leaving 17 bases of the junction unmatched. Looked up from germline, CDR1 is MGHRA and CDR2 is YSYEKL. The CDR3 here is CASSQDSGNSGGIPNQETQYF. CDR3 nucleotides: TGCGCCAGCAGCCAAGATTCAGGGAACAGCGGGGGGATCCCGAACCAAGAGACCCAGTACTTC.

This clonotype was counted only a few times. The chain is built from TRBV4-1 and TRBJ2-3; TRBD2 agrees at 11 bases. The CDR3 is 16 amino acids. Germline V CDR1 and CDR2: MGHRA, YSYEKL. Germline trimming cut 4 bases from V and 4 bases from J; bases unmatched to any gene: 7. CDR3 sequence (DNA): TGCGCCAGCAGCCGCAATATAGCGGGGGGGCCAGATACGCAGTATTTT. It yields the protein CASSRNIAGGPDTQYF.

This clonotype has just a few counts. The chain joins TRBV20-1 to TRBJ2-3; 7 bases agree with TRBD2. With V trimmed by 0 bases and J by 1 base, 1 base remained unmatched. Germline CDR1 is DFQATT and CDR2 is SNEGSKA (reference sequence). This CDR3 is built from 14 residues. CDR3 nucleotides: TGCAGTGCTAGAGAAGGGAGGGGCACAGATACGCAGTATTTT. This sequence encodes CSAREGRGTDTQYF.

The gene calls are TRBV15 and TRBJ2-4; 7 bases fit TRBD1. CDR3 length: 15 residues. Germline CDR1 reads LNHNV; CDR2 reads YYDKDF (reference sequence). J was trimmed by 8 bases and V by 0 bases; bases with no gene match: 7. CDR3 bases: TGTGCCACCAGCAGAGATCGGCCCCAGGGGGACATTCAGTACTTC. Translation: CATSRDRPQGDIQYF.

The rearrangement joins TRBV24-1 to TRBJ2-1; TRBD1 matches 7 bases. This CDR3 region has 15 residues. The junction had 13 bases not matched to a gene; V was cut back by 5 bases and J by 10 bases. CDR1 and CDR2 from the germline V gene are KGHDR and SFDVKD. DNA of the CDR3: TGTGCCACCAGTGCCAGAGGGGGCGCCAAGGTAGAGCAGTTCTTC. Residues: CATSARGGAKVEQFF.

In this sample, this clonotype turned up a few times. V gene TRBV29-1 combines with J gene TRBJ1-1; maybe TRBD1 (5 bases). The CDR3 extends over 15 amino acids. V was trimmed by 3 bases and J by 1 base, leaving 15 bases between them. Germline loops: CDR1 SQVTM, CDR2 ANQGSEA. This CDR3 reads CSVEGGVRANTEAFF. Written as DNA, the CDR3 is TGCAGCGTTGAGGGTGGGGTCAGGGCGAACACTGAAGCTTTCTTT. Combining the CDR3 with reference TRBV29-1 and TRBJ1-1 gives the whole variable domain SAVISQKPSRDICQRGTSLTIQCQVDSQVTMMFWYRQQPGQSLTLIATANQGSEATYESGFVIDKFPISRPNLTFSTLTVSNMSPEDSSIYLCSVEGGVRANTEAFFGQGTRLTVV.

The rearrangement links TRBV7-9 to TRBJ1-2; no firm D call. Trimming took off 5 bases at V and 1 base at J, with 11 bases between the two ends. Germline V gene data show CDR1 as SEHNR and CDR2 as FQNEAQ (reference sequence). The CDR3 has 14 residues. The CDR3 nucleotides read TGTGCCAGCAGCCCGGATGCTTTTAACTATGGCTACACCTTC. Translation gives CASSPDAFNYGYTF.

V usage is TRBV20-1 and J usage is TRBJ2-7; D may correspond to TRBD1 or TRBD2 (6 bases each). V was trimmed by 1 base and J by 6 bases, leaving 13 bases between them. CDR3 length: 13 amino acids. CDR1 is DFQATT and CDR2 is SNEGSKA in the germline V gene (reference sequence). The CDR3 nucleotides read TGCAGTGCTAGAGTTTTAGGGGGGACCGAGCAGTACTTC. This translates into CSARVLGGTEQYF.

This clonotype came up a few times. The rearrangement uses TRBV5-4 and TRBJ2-5; D is unclear. CDR3 length: 16 residues. V lost 4 bases and J lost 1, with 17 bases in between. CDR1 is SGHNT, CDR2 YYREEE, per germline (reference sequence). CDR3 in DNA: TGTGCCAGCAGCGGTGACCCCCGGGCAGGCCAAGAGACCCAGTACTTC. Amino acid sequence: CASSGDPRAGQETQYF.

This clonotype was seen only a few times. This chain connects TRBV29-1 to TRBJ1-2, with D tentatively TRBD1 (6 bases). V was pared by 6 bases and J by 4 bases, with 12 bases between. The CDR3 is made up of 12 amino acids. CDR1 is SQVTM, CDR2 ANQGSEA, per germline. CDR3 nucleotides: TGCAGCGTGACAGGCTCCTCCTATGGCTACACCTTC. Translating gives CSVTGSSYGYTF.

V usage is TRBV12-3 or TRBV12-4 and J usage is TRBJ2-3; TRBD1 matches 10 bases. CDR3 length equals 15 residues. J lost 3 bases, V lost 4 bases, and 4 bases had no gene match. The CDR3 region is CASSSWDRGTDTQYF. The CDR3 DNA is TGTGCCAGCAGTTCCTGGGACAGGGGAACAGATACGCAGTATTTT.

The chain links TRBV10-3 to TRBJ1-5; possibly TRBD1 for D (6 bases). The V gene lost 0 bases and the J gene lost 5 bases, with 14 bases spanning the gap. The CDR3 is 16 amino acids. Germline CDR1 and CDR2: ENHRY and SYGVKD. CDR3 sequence (DNA): TGTGCCATCAGTGAGTCGGGCGGGGGGCAACATCAGCCCCAGCATTTT. Its translation: CAISESGGGQHQPQHF.

The rearrangement uses TRBV20-1 and TRBJ2-4; TRBD1 might be the D (6 bases). The CDR3 is made up of 15 amino acids. Germline-derived CDR1 and CDR2 are DFQATT and SNEGSKA (reference sequence). Trimming shortened V by 1 base and J by 2 bases, and 12 bases separated the two germline ends. The CDR3 loop reads CSARGGRVTKNIQYF. The DNA for the CDR3 is TGCAGTGCTAGAGGGGGGCGCGTAACCAAAAACATTCAGTACTTC.

This rearrangement joins TRBV6-5 to TRBJ1-1; TRBD1 matches 7 bases. The CDR3 contains 18 residues. In germline, CDR1 is MNHEY, CDR2 SVGAGI. The V gene end was trimmed by 1 base and the J gene end by 1 base; junction bases not matched to a gene: 12. The CDR3 coding sequence is TGTGCCAGCAGTTACTTAGCGGGAGGAGGGGGCGGGAACACTGAAGCTTTCTTT. Its protein is CASSYLAGGGGGNTEAFF.

The rearrangement links TRBV20-1 to TRBJ2-5; TRBD2 matches 12 bases. J was trimmed by 2 bases and V by 5 bases; bases with no gene match: 6. The CDR3 runs 15 residues. Germline V gene sequence: CDR1 DFQATT, CDR2 SNEGSKA (reference sequence). CDR3 DNA: TGCAGTGCTTTGACTAGCGGGGGATTACAAGAGACCCAGTACTTC. This translates into CSALTSGGLQETQYF.

The CDR3 spells CAISPLGSRETQYF. As DNA, the CDR3 is TGTGCCATCAGCCCCTTAGGATCTCGGGAGACCCAGTACTTC. This sequence joins TRBV10-3 and TRBJ2-5; no firm D call. The CDR3 totals 14 residues. Germline V CDR1 and CDR2: ENHRY, SYGVKD. The V end lost 6 bases, the J end lost 5 bases, and 16 bases lay between the germline ends.

The genes are TRBV6-2 or TRBV6-3 and TRBJ1-6; D gene unclear. Trimming pared 2 bases from V and 9 bases from J, leaving 8 bases between. Per the germline V gene, CDR1 is MNHEY and CDR2 is SVGEGT. CDR3 length: 13 amino acids. The CDR3 loop is CASSYGPGSPLHF. Here the CDR3 DNA reads TGTGCCAGCAGTTACGGTCCGGGTTCACCCCTCCACTTT.

This clonotype has more than one count but fewer than ten. This chain links TRBV7-3 with TRBJ1-5; D gene uncertain. This CDR3 is built from 16 residues. CDR1 and CDR2 (germline): SGHTA, FQGTGA. V was trimmed by 5 bases and J by 0 bases, leaving 14 bases between them. CDR3 sequence (DNA): TGTGCCAGCAGCCATTATGAGACGGTTAGCAATCAGCCCCAGCATTTT. Translation: CASSHYETVSNQPQHF.

The chain has TRBV4-2 and TRBJ2-7, with TRBD2 matching 7 bases. This CDR3 region has 15 residues. The ends lost 1 base at V and 1 base at J; junction bases unmatched: 4. Looked up from germline, CDR1 is LGHNA and CDR2 is YNFKEQ. The CDR3 nucleotides are TGTGCCAGCAGCCAAGCCCAAGCGGGGTCCTACGAGCAGTACTTC. Its protein is CASSQAQAGSYEQYF.

Only a few counts were recorded for this clonotype. The V call is TRBV4-2, the J call TRBJ2-6; 7 bases are shared with TRBD1. Trimming at V came to 1 base and at J to 3 bases, leaving 0 bases not matched to a gene. Per the germline V gene, CDR1 is LGHNA and CDR2 is YNFKEQ. CDR3 length: 15 amino acids. The CDR3 is CASSQGQGGANVLTF. In DNA form, the CDR3 reads TGTGCCAGCAGCCAAGGACAGGGTGGGGCCAACGTCCTGACTTTC.

There are a few counts of this clonotype. The chain couples TRBV20-1 to TRBJ1-2, with D hard to call. The V end lost 6 bases, the J end lost 2 bases, and 16 bases lay between the germline ends. The CDR3 has 14 amino acids. CDR1 and CDR2 from the germline V gene are DFQATT and SNEGSKA (reference sequence). CDR3 region: CSASTWQVNYGYTF. DNA for the CDR3: TGCAGTGCCAGTACGTGGCAGGTCAACTATGGCTACACCTTC.

V and J are TRBV10-3 and TRBJ2-1; D may be TRBD1 (8 bases). This CDR3 spans 13 amino acids. Trimming removed 8 bases from V and 8 bases from J, with 16 bases in between. Germline lookup yields CDR1 ENHRY and CDR2 SYGVKD. The CDR3 sequence: CAIATGGGDEQFF. The CDR3 nucleotides read TGTGCCATCGCAACAGGGGGAGGGGATGAGCAGTTCTTC.

This clonotype was observed a few times. V gene TRBV12-3 or TRBV12-4 combines with J gene TRBJ2-7; TRBD1 matches 9 bases. The J segment lost 6 bases and the V segment lost 6 bases, leaving 9 bases of the junction unmatched. CDR3 length: 14 amino acids. CDR3 coding DNA: TGTGCCAGCAGGGGGACAGGGAGACAGGGCGAGCAGTACTTC. Translated: CASRGTGRQGEQYF.